This note documents a single T cell receptor (beta chain) sequence. These data come from a study of blood T cell repertoires in COVID-19. At the level of the study: Both acute and convalescent COVID-19 samples were obtained from the United States, Italy and Spain. PBMCs, B-cell-depleted T cells, or T cells were the source of the cDNA or gDNA that made up the material.

As originally analysed: Reference gene primer amplification gave nucleated cell count estimates. Data came from immunoSEQ multiplex PCR; TCRdb stores just in-frame clones and leaves some out. V and J calls and clone size are given by that table; D and trimming were obtained from the DNA. The table has 150,000 to 200,000 clones, around 72% seen once; the top ten hold less than 3%. Trimming at V came to 4 bases and at J to 12 bases, leaving 7 bases not matched to a gene. From germline, CDR1 is LGHDT and CDR2 YNNKEL (reference sequence). This CDR3 comprises 13 residues. Sequences were obtained from peripheral blood. This clonotype was sampled from a woman of 80 years or more with acute or convalescent COVID-19. J is TRBJ2-4 and V is TRBV3-1 (or the pseudogene TRBV3-2); TRBD2 matches 9 bases. CDR3 DNA sequence: TGTGCCAGCAGCCGCTGGACTAGCGAGGATCAGTACTTC. It translates to CASSRWTSEDQYF.